A single sample is the source of the 20 T cell receptor beta chains below, sequenced in a study of T cell responses to AZD1222 COVID-19 vaccine. Sequencing was performed with immunoSEQ multiplex PCR; in TCRdb, only in-frame clones are kept and a portion is missing. In the table there are about 80,000 clones, approximately 86% of which are singletons. The sample here was peripheral blood, taken on day 0 of AZD1222 vaccination. The receptors shown here come from an adult in good health.

The chain joins TRBV7-8 to TRBJ1-2; no firm D call. The CDR3 is 14 residues long. V lost 3 bases to trimming and J lost 5 bases, with 13 bases between them. Germline V gives CDR1 SGHVS, CDR2 FQNEAQ. The CDR3 sequence is CASSLSGRPYGYTF. The CDR3 region has the DNA TGTGCCAGCAGCTTGTCGGGCCGACCGTATGGCTACACCTTC.

The genes are TRBV7-6 and TRBJ2-5; 8 nucleotides agree with TRBD2. The CDR3 has 14 amino acids. Per the germline V gene, CDR1 is SGHVS and CDR2 is FNYEAQ. V lost 5 bases to trimming and J lost 5 bases; unmatched junction nucleotides: 7. CDR3 region: CASSLGGGVETQYF. The CDR3 DNA reads TGTGCCAGCAGCCTCGGGGGGGGAGTTGAGACCCAGTACTTC.

CDR3 loop: CASSYSFRGRGTEAFF. The CDR3 DNA reads TGTGCCAGCAGTTACTCGTTCAGGGGGCGCGGGACTGAAGCTTTCTTT. The J gene is TRBJ1-1, the V gene TRBV6-2 or TRBV6-3; TRBD1 matches at 8 bases. The CDR3 sequence is 16 residues long. CDR1 is MNHEY and CDR2 is SVGEGT in the germline V gene. The V segment lost 0 bases and the J segment 5 bases; nucleotides outside the gene matches: 8.

The rearrangement links TRBV19 to TRBJ1-2, with 10 bases fitting TRBD1. From germline, CDR1 is LNHDA and CDR2 SQIVND (reference sequence). The CDR3 extends over 13 amino acids. Trimming at V came to 8 bases and at J to 7 bases, leaving 7 bases not matched to a gene. CDR3 in amino acids: CASSAGTGAGYTF. CDR3 DNA sequence: TGTGCCAGTTCTGCCGGGACAGGGGCTGGCTACACCTTC.

V usage is TRBV19 and J usage is TRBJ1-1; no reliable D call. V was pared by 3 bases and J by 4 bases, with 12 bases between. There are 14 residues in the CDR3. From germline, CDR1 is LNHDA and CDR2 SQIVND (reference sequence). CDR3 amino acids: CASSISSSGTEAFF. CDR3 nucleotides: TGTGCCAGTAGTATCTCCAGTTCGGGCACTGAAGCTTTCTTT.

This chain joins TRBV7-8 and TRBJ1-4; D is undetermined. The V end lost 5 bases, the J end lost 7 bases, and 8 bases lay between the germline ends. CDR1 and CDR2 from the germline V gene are SGHVS and FQNEAQ. This CDR3 spans 12 amino acids. Written as DNA, the CDR3 is TGTGCCAGCAGCCCGTCAGGTGAAAAACTGTTTTTT. It encodes CASSPSGEKLFF.

Only a few counts were recorded for this clone. J is TRBJ2-7 and V is TRBV6-2 or TRBV6-3; D is possibly TRBD1 or TRBD2 (6 bases each). Trimming pared 4 bases from V and 2 bases from J, leaving 12 bases between. CDR1 is MNHEY, CDR2 SVGEGT, per germline. CDR3 length: 14 residues. The CDR3, as DNA: TGTGCCAGCAGTTGGGGGGCAGAGACCTACGAGCAGTACTTC. Amino acid sequence: CASSWGAETYEQYF.

The chain carries TRBV5-8 and TRBJ1-5; the match to TRBD1 covers 7 bases. Germline CDR1 SGHTS, CDR2 YDEGEE. The junction had 1 base not matched to a gene; V was cut back by 0 bases and J by 1 base. The CDR3 sequence is 15 residues long. Written as DNA, the CDR3 is TGTGCCAGCAGCTTGGACAGGGGAAGCAATCAGCCCCAGCATTTT. Translated: CASSLDRGSNQPQHF. Full variable domain (remainder filled in from reference TRBV5-8 and TRBJ1-5): EAGVTQSPTHLIKTRGQQATLRCSPISGHTSVYWYQQALGLGLQFLLWYDEGEERNRGNFPPRFSGRQFPNYSSELNVNALELEDSALYLCASSLDRGSNQPQHFGDGTRLSIL.

The chain carries TRBV14 and TRBJ2-7; D ambiguous. V was clipped by 2 bases and J by 4 bases, with 6 bases between them. The CDR3 covers 12 residues. Germline V gene lookup returns CDR1 SGHDN and CDR2 FVKESK. The CDR3, as DNA: TGTGCCAGCAGCCAAACAGTTTACGAGCAGTACTTC. Amino acid sequence: CASSQTVYEQYF.

V usage is TRBV7-3 and J usage is TRBJ2-1, with 7 nucleotides matching TRBD2. The ends lost 2 bases at V and 8 bases at J; junction bases unmatched: 15. The CDR3 has 17 amino acids. From germline, CDR1 is SGHTA and CDR2 FQGTGA. DNA of the CDR3: TGTGCCAGCAGCTTACTTGGCGGCGGGAGTGAGGTCGATGAGCAGTTCTTC. Translated, it gives CASSLLGGGSEVDEQFF.

The J gene is TRBJ2-1, the V gene TRBV28, with D hard to call. The V gene lost 6 bases and the J gene lost 6 bases, with 12 bases spanning the gap. Germline CDR1 MDHEN, CDR2 SYDVKM. CDR3 length equals 13 residues. The chain's CDR3 is CASSQDQPNEQFF. CDR3 in DNA: TGTGCCAGCAGCCAGGACCAACCCAATGAGCAGTTCTTC.

V and J are TRBV12-3 or TRBV12-4 and TRBJ1-1; D is unresolved. Trimming shortened V by 4 bases and J by 5 bases, and 2 bases separated the two germline ends. This CDR3 region has 10 residues. The chain's CDR3 is CASSSTEAFF. DNA of the CDR3: TGTGCCAGCAGTTCAACTGAAGCTTTCTTT.

The chain links TRBV27 to TRBJ2-7, with D uncertain. The V gene lost 0 bases and the J gene lost 2 bases, with 11 bases spanning the gap. The CDR3 runs 15 residues. Germline lookup yields CDR1 MNHEY and CDR2 SMNVEV (reference sequence). CDR3: CASSLSVQKTYEQYF. CDR3 DNA sequence: TGTGCCAGCAGTTTATCCGTACAGAAAACCTACGAGCAGTACTTC.

The V call is TRBV7-2, the J call TRBJ2-5; 12 bases match TRBD2. With V trimmed by 4 bases and J by 0 bases, 9 bases remained unmatched. CDR3 length equals 18 residues. The V gene's germline CDR1 is SGHTA and CDR2 FQGNSA. The CDR3: CASSSILAGGPDQETQYF. CDR3 coding DNA: TGTGCCAGCAGCTCAATCCTAGCGGGAGGGCCGGACCAAGAGACCCAGTACTTC.

The chain recombines TRBV10-3 with TRBJ2-1; 8 nucleotides align to TRBD2. The CDR3 is made up of 14 amino acids. Germline V gene data show CDR1 as ENHRY and CDR2 as SYGVKD. V was pared by 7 bases and J by 7 bases, with 9 bases of the junction left unmatched. The CDR3 DNA is TGTGCCATCACGGACAGCGGGAGTTTAAATGAGCAGTTCTTC. This gives the protein CAITDSGSLNEQFF.

This clone came up once. This sequence joins TRBV5-1 and TRBJ2-7; tentatively, D is TRBD2 (7 bases). The length of the CDR3 is 15 residues. Trimming removed 4 bases from V and 1 base from J, with 15 bases in between. Per germline, CDR1 SGHRS and CDR2 YFSETQ. CDR3 region: CASSPRGGASYEQYF. In DNA form, the CDR3 reads TGCGCCAGCAGCCCGCGTGGGGGGGCATCCTACGAGCAGTACTTC. Full variable domain (outside the CDR3, taken from reference TRBV5-1 and TRBJ2-7): KAGVTQTPRYLIKTRGQQVTLSCSPISGHRSVSWYQQTPGQGLQFLFEYFSETQRNKGNFPGRFSGRQFSNSRSEMNVSTLELGDSALYLCASSPRGGASYEQYFGPGTRLTVT.

J is TRBJ2-7 and V is TRBV6-5; TRBD2 aligns across 7 bases. Germline CDR1 is MNHEY and CDR2 is SVGAGI. With 7 bases clipped from V and 7 bases from J, the junction kept 7 bases outside the gene matches. The CDR3 is made up of 12 amino acids. CDR3 DNA: TGTGCCAGCACCCAGGGAGGGGTTGAGCAGTACTTC. Its protein product is CASTQGGVEQYF.

The chain combines TRBV11-2 with TRBJ1-5; perhaps TRBD1 as D (5 bases). V was cut by 5 bases and J by 5 bases, with 16 bases left in between. Germline V gene data show CDR1 as SGHAT and CDR2 as FQNNGV. There are 15 residues in the CDR3. CDR3 nucleotide sequence: TGTGCCAGCAGCCCTGACCCGGGGCTGTATCAGCCCCAGCATTTT. This translates into CASSPDPGLYQPQHF.

The chain employs TRBV5-1 and TRBJ2-1, with 9 bases identical to TRBD2. The CDR3 is made up of 16 amino acids. The ends lost 3 bases at V and 3 bases at J; junction bases unmatched: 7. CDR1 and CDR2 (germline): SGHRS, YFSETQ. CDR3 region: CASSSVAGAIYNEQFF. Here the CDR3 DNA reads TGCGCCAGCAGCTCCGTAGCGGGAGCCATCTACAATGAGCAGTTCTTC.

The V and J genes are TRBV29-1 and TRBJ2-1, with 7 bases aligning to TRBD1. Trimming took 2 bases from V and 12 from J; bases not matched to a gene: 4. The germline CDR1 and CDR2 sequences are SQVTM and ANQGSEA. This CDR3 comprises 11 residues. The CDR3 region is CSVEKGARQFF. CDR3 DNA: TGCAGCGTTGAAAAGGGGGCTAGGCAGTTCTTC.